This is a list of T cell receptor beta chains from one sample in a study of blood T cell repertoires in COVID-19. Data came from immunoSEQ multiplex PCR; TCRdb stores just in-frame clones and leaves some out. The repertoire includes under 450,000 clones, about 89% of them detected once, and about 1.5% sits in the top ten. Sequencing was performed on PBMCs or T cells enriched from blood (not recorded which). These receptors were taken from a man aged 25 to 40 who had recovered from COVID-19. Each CDR3 is given with its conserved first and last residue. Each record gives: J gene, V gene, clone size, D gene, CDR3 DNA, CDR3 protein. D genes are given only for firm matches. Expanded clones get a size class; other rows say once, few or many, or leave the size out.

J gene: TRBJ2-3
V gene: TRBV7-9
clone size: NA
D gene: TRBD2
CDR3 DNA: TGTGCCAGCAGCTTAGCCCTAGCGGGGGACACAGATACGCAGTATTTT
CDR3 protein: CASSLALAGDTDTQYF

J gene: TRBJ1-6
V gene: TRBV30
clone size: once
D gene: NA
CDR3 DNA: TGTGCCTGGAGTGTCACCAGGGCAATATGGTCCTATAATTCACCCCTCCACTTT
CDR3 protein: CAWSVTRAIWSYNSPLHF

J gene: TRBJ1-4
V gene: TRBV2
clone size: NA
D gene: NA
CDR3 DNA: TGTGCCAGCAGTGTAATGGGGCAGCCCAATGAAAAGCTGTTTTTT
CDR3 protein: CASSVMGQPNEKLFF

J gene: TRBJ1-2
V gene: TRBV4-2
clone size: NA
D gene: TRBD1
CDR3 DNA: TGTGCCAGCAGCCAAGGGACAGGGATTCTTTCCAACTATGGCTACACCTTC
CDR3 protein: CASSQGTGILSNYGYTF

J gene: TRBJ1-1
V gene: TRBV6-1
clone size: NA
D gene: NA
CDR3 DNA: TGTGCCAGCAGTGAAAAGGTTGGAGGGACTGAAGCTTTCTTT
CDR3 protein: CASSEKVGGTEAFF

J gene: TRBJ2-1
V gene: TRBV28
clone size: NA
D gene: NA
CDR3 DNA: TGTGCCAGCAGTACTCGAGGAGGTCGGGATGAGCAGTTCTTC
CDR3 protein: CASSTRGGRDEQFF

J gene: TRBJ1-6
V gene: TRBV5-1
clone size: NA
D gene: NA
CDR3 DNA: TGCGCCAGCAGCGTGGGAGCTGATAATTCACCCCTCCACTTT
CDR3 protein: CASSVGADNSPLHF

J gene: TRBJ1-5
V gene: TRBV6-5
clone size: NA
D gene: TRBD1
CDR3 DNA: TGTGCCAGCAGTCCAACAGGGGTTCAGCCCCAGCATTTT
CDR3 protein: CASSPTGVQPQHF

J gene: TRBJ2-6
V gene: TRBV12-5
clone size: NA
D gene: NA
CDR3 DNA: TGTGCTAGTGGTTTGACTGGGAGCTCTGGGGCCAACGTCCTGACTTTC
CDR3 protein: CASGLTGSSGANVLTF

J gene: TRBJ1-1
V gene: TRBV5-6
clone size: once
D gene: NA
CDR3 DNA: TGTGCCAGCAGCCCCCTGCGGGGCTTGAGGAACACTGAAGCTTTCTTT
CDR3 protein: CASSPLRGLRNTEAFF

J gene: TRBJ1-1
V gene: TRBV15
clone size: NA
D gene: NA
CDR3 DNA: TGTGCCACCAGCAGAGCCATTTCGGGGAACACTGAAGCTTTCTTT
CDR3 protein: CATSRAISGNTEAFF

J gene: TRBJ2-4
V gene: TRBV20-1
clone size: NA
D gene: NA
CDR3 DNA: TGCAGTGCTGGGCAGCAAAACATTCAGTACTTC
CDR3 protein: CSAGQQNIQYF

J gene: TRBJ2-7
V gene: TRBV7-9
clone size: NA
D gene: TRBD2
CDR3 DNA: TGTGCCAGCAGCTTAGCCCTAGCGGGGTCCTCCTACGAGCAGTACTTC
CDR3 protein: CASSLALAGSSYEQYF

J gene: TRBJ1-6
V gene: TRBV9
clone size: NA
D gene: NA
CDR3 DNA: TGTGCCAGCAGCGTAGGGAACAGAAACTCCTATAATTCACCCCTCCACTTT
CDR3 protein: CASSVGNRNSYNSPLHF

J gene: TRBJ1-2
V gene: TRBV11-2
clone size: NA
D gene: TRBD1
CDR3 DNA: TGTGCCAGCAGCTTAGGAGGCAGGGGGGATGGCTACACCTTC
CDR3 protein: CASSLGGRGDGYTF

J gene: TRBJ1-1
V gene: TRBV6-5
clone size: NA
D gene: TRBD1
CDR3 DNA: TGTGCCAGCAGACGGACAGGGGGCGCGGGCACTGAAGCTTTCTTT
CDR3 protein: CASRRTGGAGTEAFF

J gene: TRBJ1-5
V gene: TRBV18
clone size: NA
D gene: NA
CDR3 DNA: TGTGCCAGCTCCCTCTCAGGGGTGCTAAGCAATCAGCCCCAGCATTTT
CDR3 protein: CASSLSGVLSNQPQHF

J gene: TRBJ2-7
V gene: TRBV15
clone size: NA
D gene: NA
CDR3 DNA: TGTGCCACCAGCAGAGATATTTACGAGCAGTACTTC
CDR3 protein: CATSRDIYEQYF

J gene: TRBJ2-3
V gene: TRBV30
clone size: NA
D gene: TRBD2
CDR3 DNA: TGTGCCTGGAGCATCGAAATGTGGCTAGCGGGGGCCGGCGAGACAGATACGCAGTATTTT
CDR3 protein: CAWSIEMWLAGAGETDTQYF

J gene: TRBJ2-7
V gene: TRBV5-1
clone size: once
D gene: NA
CDR3 DNA: TGCGCCAGCAGCTTGGGGCCCGGGAAGGACGAGCAGTACTTC
CDR3 protein: CASSLGPGKDEQYF

J gene: TRBJ1-2
V gene: TRBV7-2
clone size: once
D gene: TRBD1
CDR3 DNA: TGTGCCAGCAGCCCTGGACAGGGGGGTTTTCGGGGCTACACCTTC
CDR3 protein: CASSPGQGGFRGYTF

J gene: TRBJ2-5
V gene: TRBV7-9
clone size: NA
D gene: NA
CDR3 DNA: TGTGCCAGCAGCTTGGACAGTCAAGAGACCCAGTACTTC
CDR3 protein: CASSLDSQETQYF

J gene: TRBJ1-2
V gene: TRBV6-5
clone size: NA
D gene: NA
CDR3 DNA: TGTGCCAGCAGTTTAACTGGGTCGGGAGGCTACACCTTC
CDR3 protein: CASSLTGSGGYTF

J gene: TRBJ1-5
V gene: TRBV30
clone size: NA
D gene: NA
CDR3 DNA: TGTGCCTGGAGTTTTAGAGACAATCAGCCCCAGCATTTT
CDR3 protein: CAWSFRDNQPQHF

J gene: TRBJ1-5
V gene: TRBV30
clone size: NA
D gene: TRBD1
CDR3 DNA: TGTGCCTGGAGTGTAACCGGGACAGGGGTCAAGCCCCAGCATTTT
CDR3 protein: CAWSVTGTGVKPQHF

J gene: TRBJ1-2
V gene: TRBV30
clone size: NA
D gene: NA
CDR3 DNA: TGTGCCTGGAGTGTACTAAAGACAGGTTTACACACCTTC
CDR3 protein: CAWSVLKTGLHTF

J gene: TRBJ1-4
V gene: TRBV7-8
clone size: NA
D gene: NA
CDR3 DNA: TGTGCCAGCAGCTTAGCTGCGGATGAAAAACTGTTTTTT
CDR3 protein: CASSLAADEKLFF

J gene: TRBJ1-1
V gene: TRBV30
clone size: NA
D gene: NA
CDR3 DNA: TGTGCCTGGAGTCGGAGGGAAGACACTGAAGCTTTCTTT
CDR3 protein: CAWSRREDTEAFF

J gene: TRBJ2-1
V gene: TRBV9
clone size: once
D gene: TRBD1
CDR3 DNA: TGTGCCAGCAGCGACGGGGGACAGGGTCCCAGCAATGAGCAGTTCTTC
CDR3 protein: CASSDGGQGPSNEQFF

J gene: TRBJ2-2
V gene: TRBV5-1
clone size: NA
D gene: TRBD1
CDR3 DNA: TGCGCCGGACGGACAGGGAAAAACACCGGGGAGCTGTTTTTT
CDR3 protein: CAGRTGKNTGELFF

J gene: TRBJ1-1
V gene: TRBV5-1
clone size: few
D gene: NA
CDR3 DNA: TGCGCCAGCAGCTCCGACATGAACACTGAAGCTTTCTTT
CDR3 protein: CASSSDMNTEAFF

J gene: TRBJ2-6
V gene: TRBV7-2
clone size: NA
D gene: NA
CDR3 DNA: TGTGCCACACGACAGTCTGGGGCCAACGTCCTGACTTTC
CDR3 protein: CATRQSGANVLTF

J gene: TRBJ2-3
V gene: TRBV19
clone size: NA
D gene: NA
CDR3 DNA: TGTGCCAGTAGAGGGGACACAGCTTACTTACCGCAGTATTTT
CDR3 protein: CASRGDTAYLPQYF

J gene: TRBJ2-2
V gene: TRBV12-5
clone size: NA
D gene: TRBD2
CDR3 DNA: TGTGCTAGTGGTTTGGTAATCTTAGCGGGGGGGAACACCGGGGAGCTGTTTTTT
CDR3 protein: CASGLVILAGGNTGELFF

J gene: TRBJ2-5
V gene: TRBV2
clone size: NA
D gene: NA
CDR3 DNA: TGTGCCAGCAGTGAAGATGCCAGGTCAGGGGAGACCCAGTACTTC
CDR3 protein: CASSEDARSGETQYF

J gene: TRBJ1-1
V gene: TRBV25-1
clone size: NA
D gene: NA
CDR3 DNA: TGTGCCAGCAGTTCCTCCTGGGGGCGGGAAGCTTTCTTT
CDR3 protein: CASSSSWGREAFF

J gene: TRBJ1-3
V gene: TRBV18
clone size: NA
D gene: NA
CDR3 DNA: TGTGCCAGCTCACCCTTCTTTGAGTCTGGAAACACCATATATTTT
CDR3 protein: CASSPFFESGNTIYF

J gene: TRBJ1-6
V gene: TRBV7-2
clone size: NA
D gene: NA
CDR3 DNA: TGTGCCAGCAGCTTTGACAGTCTCAATTCACCCCTCCACTTT
CDR3 protein: CASSFDSLNSPLHF

J gene: TRBJ1-1
V gene: TRBV7-2
clone size: NA
D gene: NA
CDR3 DNA: TGTGCCAGCAGCTCCCAGATGAACACTGAAGCTTTCTTT
CDR3 protein: CASSSQMNTEAFF

J gene: TRBJ2-1
V gene: TRBV21-1
clone size: NA
D gene: NA
CDR3 DNA: TGTGCCAGCAGCAAATTCCTATGGACATACTCCTACAATGAGCAGTTCTTC
CDR3 protein: CASSKFLWTYSYNEQFF

J gene: TRBJ2-1
V gene: TRBV18
clone size: NA
D gene: NA
CDR3 DNA: TGTGCCAGCTCACCGCCCACGGGGATCTACAATGAGCAGTTCTTC
CDR3 protein: CASSPPTGIYNEQFF

J gene: TRBJ1-2
V gene: TRBV6-2/TRBV6-3
clone size: once
D gene: NA
CDR3 DNA: TGTGCCAGCAGTGCGACACCATATGGCTACACCTTC
CDR3 protein: CASSATPYGYTF

J gene: TRBJ1-1
V gene: TRBV6-5
clone size: few
D gene: NA
CDR3 DNA: TGTGCCAGCAGTTACGGACAGAACACTGAAGCTTTCTTT
CDR3 protein: CASSYGQNTEAFF

J gene: TRBJ2-2
V gene: TRBV7-9
clone size: NA
D gene: TRBD2
CDR3 DNA: TGTGCCAGCAGCTCCGTGGCGGGGGGAGACACCGGGGAGCTGTTTTTT
CDR3 protein: CASSSVAGGDTGELFF

J gene: TRBJ1-5
V gene: TRBV15
clone size: NA
D gene: NA
CDR3 DNA: TGTGCCACCAGCACGGAGTCGGCCAGCAATCAGCCCCAGCATTTT
CDR3 protein: CATSTESASNQPQHF

J gene: TRBJ1-1
V gene: TRBV10-2
clone size: NA
D gene: TRBD1
CDR3 DNA: TGCGCCAGCAGTCGACAGGGACAGAACACTGAAGCTTTCTTT
CDR3 protein: CASSRQGQNTEAFF

J gene: TRBJ1-6
V gene: TRBV10-3
clone size: NA
D gene: NA
CDR3 DNA: TGTGCCACGCTCCAGGGATATGGTAATTCACCCCTCCACTTT
CDR3 protein: CATLQGYGNSPLHF

J gene: TRBJ2-3
V gene: TRBV7-6
clone size: NA
D gene: TRBD1
CDR3 DNA: TGTGCCAGCAGCCTAGGGACAGGGACAGATACGCAGTATTTT
CDR3 protein: CASSLGTGTDTQYF

J gene: TRBJ1-1
V gene: TRBV6-5
clone size: NA
D gene: NA
CDR3 DNA: TGTGCCAGCAGGACCGGGACATTCACGGAAGCTTTCTTT
CDR3 protein: CASRTGTFTEAFF

J gene: TRBJ2-7
V gene: TRBV6-5
clone size: NA
D gene: NA
CDR3 DNA: TGTGCCAGCAGACAACGACAGTTCTACGAGCAGTACTTC
CDR3 protein: CASRQRQFYEQYF

J gene: TRBJ2-2
V gene: TRBV29-1
clone size: NA
D gene: TRBD1
CDR3 DNA: TGCAGCGTTGACTTACAGGGGTATACCGGGGAGCTGTTTTTT
CDR3 protein: CSVDLQGYTGELFF

J gene: TRBJ1-3
V gene: TRBV7-2
clone size: once
D gene: NA
CDR3 DNA: TGTGCCAGCACCCTATTGGGGGCTTCCTACTCTGGAAACACCATATATTTT
CDR3 protein: CASTLLGASYSGNTIYF

J gene: TRBJ2-5
V gene: TRBV5-1
clone size: NA
D gene: TRBD2
CDR3 DNA: TGCGCCAGCAGCTTGGCCACTAGCGGGGAACTTCCAGAGACCCAGTACTTC
CDR3 protein: CASSLATSGELPETQYF

J gene: TRBJ2-3
V gene: TRBV5-6
clone size: NA
D gene: NA
CDR3 DNA: TGTGCCAGCAGCTATTGGGGGGTTCACCGCACAGATACGCAGTATTTT
CDR3 protein: CASSYWGVHRTDTQYF